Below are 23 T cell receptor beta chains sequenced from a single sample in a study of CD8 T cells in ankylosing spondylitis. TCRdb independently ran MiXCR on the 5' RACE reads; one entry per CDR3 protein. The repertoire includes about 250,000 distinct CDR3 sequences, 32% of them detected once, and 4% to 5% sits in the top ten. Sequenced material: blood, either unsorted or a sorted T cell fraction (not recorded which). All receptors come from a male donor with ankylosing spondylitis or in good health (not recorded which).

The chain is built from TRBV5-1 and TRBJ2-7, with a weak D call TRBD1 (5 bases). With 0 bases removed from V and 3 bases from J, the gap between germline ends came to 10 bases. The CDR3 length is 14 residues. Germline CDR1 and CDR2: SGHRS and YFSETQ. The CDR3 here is CASSLEVGVYEQYF. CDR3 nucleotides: TGCGCCAGCAGCTTGGAGGTAGGGGTCTACGAGCAGTACTTC. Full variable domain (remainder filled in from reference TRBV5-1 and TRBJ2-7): KAGVTQTPRYLIKTRGQQVTLSCSPISGHRSVSWYQQTPGQGLQFLFEYFSETQRNKGNFPGRFSGRQFSNSRSEMNVSTLELGDSALYLCASSLEVGVYEQYFGPGTRLTVT.

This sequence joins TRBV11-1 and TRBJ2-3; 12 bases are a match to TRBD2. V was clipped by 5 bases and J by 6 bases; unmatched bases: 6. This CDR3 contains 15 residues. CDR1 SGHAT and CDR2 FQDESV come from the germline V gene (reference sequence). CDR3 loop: CASSPSGGAWDTQYF. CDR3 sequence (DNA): TGTGCCAGCAGCCCTAGCGGGGGGGCTTGGGATACGCAGTATTTT.

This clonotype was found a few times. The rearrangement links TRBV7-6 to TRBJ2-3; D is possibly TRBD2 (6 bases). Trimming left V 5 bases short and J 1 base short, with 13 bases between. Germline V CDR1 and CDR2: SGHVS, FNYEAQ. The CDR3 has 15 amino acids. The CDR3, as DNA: TGTGCCAGCAGCCCCGAGTGGGGGGGCACAGATACGCAGTATTTT. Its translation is CASSPEWGGTDTQYF.

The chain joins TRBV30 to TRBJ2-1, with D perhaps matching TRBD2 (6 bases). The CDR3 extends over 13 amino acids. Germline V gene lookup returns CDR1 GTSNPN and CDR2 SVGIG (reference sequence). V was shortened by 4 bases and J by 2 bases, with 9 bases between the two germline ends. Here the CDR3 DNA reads TGTGCCTGGACCGGGACTCCCTACAATGAGCAGTTCTTC. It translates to CAWTGTPYNEQFF.

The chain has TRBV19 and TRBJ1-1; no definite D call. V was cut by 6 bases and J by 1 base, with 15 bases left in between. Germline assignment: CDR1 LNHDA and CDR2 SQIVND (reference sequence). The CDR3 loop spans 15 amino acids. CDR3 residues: CASSPELARNTEAFF. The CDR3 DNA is TGTGCCAGTAGCCCGGAATTGGCCAGGAACACTGAAGCTTTCTTT.

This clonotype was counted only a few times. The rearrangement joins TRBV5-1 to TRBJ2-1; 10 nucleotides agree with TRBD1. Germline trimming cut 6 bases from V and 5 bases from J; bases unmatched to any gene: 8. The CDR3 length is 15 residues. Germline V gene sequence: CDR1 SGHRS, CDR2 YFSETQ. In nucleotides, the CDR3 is TGCGCCAGCACCGTGACAGGGGGCAGCAACAATGAGCAGTTCTTC. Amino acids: CASTVTGGSNNEQFF.

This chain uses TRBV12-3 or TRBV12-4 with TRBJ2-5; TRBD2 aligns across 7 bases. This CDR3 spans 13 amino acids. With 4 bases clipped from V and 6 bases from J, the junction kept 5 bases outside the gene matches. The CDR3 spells CASSWGGGQTQYF. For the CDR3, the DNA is TGTGCCAGCAGTTGGGGGGGGGGACAGACCCAGTACTTC.

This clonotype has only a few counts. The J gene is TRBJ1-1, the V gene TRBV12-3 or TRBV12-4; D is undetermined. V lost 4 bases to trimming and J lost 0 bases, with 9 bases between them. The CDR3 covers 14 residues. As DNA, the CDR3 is TGTGCCAGCAGTTGGCGGGTTATGAACACTGAAGCTTTCTTT. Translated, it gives CASSWRVMNTEAFF.

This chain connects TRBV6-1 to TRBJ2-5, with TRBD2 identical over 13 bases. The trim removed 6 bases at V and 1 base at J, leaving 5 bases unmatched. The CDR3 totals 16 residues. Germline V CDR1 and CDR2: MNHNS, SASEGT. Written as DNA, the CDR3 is TGTGCCAGCAGAAGACTAGCGGGGGGTCGCCAAGAGACCCAGTACTTC. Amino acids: CASRRLAGGRQETQYF.

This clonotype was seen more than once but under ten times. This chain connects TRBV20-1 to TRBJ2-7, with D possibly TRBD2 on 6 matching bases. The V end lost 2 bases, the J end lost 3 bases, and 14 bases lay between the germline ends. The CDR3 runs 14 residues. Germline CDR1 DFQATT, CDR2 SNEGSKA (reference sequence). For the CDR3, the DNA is TGCAGTGCTAGATCCGTAGACGGGGGCTACGAGCAGTACTTC. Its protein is CSARSVDGGYEQYF.

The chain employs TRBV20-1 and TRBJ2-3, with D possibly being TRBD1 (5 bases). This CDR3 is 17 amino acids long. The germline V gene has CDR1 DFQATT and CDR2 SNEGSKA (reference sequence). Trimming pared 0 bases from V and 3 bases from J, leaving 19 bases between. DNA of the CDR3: TGCAGTGCTAGAGATCTCTACGCGTCAGGGAAGACAGATACGCAGTATTTT. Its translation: CSARDLYASGKTDTQYF.

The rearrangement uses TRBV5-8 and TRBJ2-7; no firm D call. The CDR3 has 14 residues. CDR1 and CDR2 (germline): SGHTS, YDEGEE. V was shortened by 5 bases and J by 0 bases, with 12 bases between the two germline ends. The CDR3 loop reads CASRSRKSSYEQYF. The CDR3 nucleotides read TGTGCCAGCAGAAGTCGGAAAAGCTCCTACGAGCAGTACTTC.

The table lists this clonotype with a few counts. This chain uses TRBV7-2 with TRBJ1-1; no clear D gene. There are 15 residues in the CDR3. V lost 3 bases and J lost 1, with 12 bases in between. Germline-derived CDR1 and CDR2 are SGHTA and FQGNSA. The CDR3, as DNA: TGTGCCAGCAGCTTCCTAGGGTTGGGGAACACTGAAGCTTTCTTT. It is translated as CASSFLGLGNTEAFF.

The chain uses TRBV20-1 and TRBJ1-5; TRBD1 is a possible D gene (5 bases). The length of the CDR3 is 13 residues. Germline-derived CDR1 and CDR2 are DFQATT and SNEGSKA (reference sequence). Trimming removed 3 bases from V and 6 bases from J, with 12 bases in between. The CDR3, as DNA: TGCAGTGCTAGGGGGACCGCGCTTCAGCCCCAGCATTTT. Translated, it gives CSARGTALQPQHF.

The CDR3 protein is CSVEEGDRGWGTGELFF. CDR3 nucleotide sequence: TGCAGCGTTGAAGAGGGCGACAGGGGGTGGGGCACCGGGGAGCTGTTTTTT. V is TRBV29-1 and J is TRBJ2-2, with TRBD1 matching 9 bases. Germline V gene lookup returns CDR1 SQVTM and CDR2 ANQGSEA. V was pared by 0 bases and J by 4 bases, with 9 bases of the junction left unmatched. The CDR3 extends over 17 amino acids.

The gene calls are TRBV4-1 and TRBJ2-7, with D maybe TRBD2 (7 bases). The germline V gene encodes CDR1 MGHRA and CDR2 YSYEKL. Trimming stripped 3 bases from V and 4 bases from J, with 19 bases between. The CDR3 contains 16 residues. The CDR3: CASSQVIQGGGYEQYF. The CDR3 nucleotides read TGCGCCAGCAGCCAGGTCATACAGGGAGGGGGATACGAGCAGTACTTC.

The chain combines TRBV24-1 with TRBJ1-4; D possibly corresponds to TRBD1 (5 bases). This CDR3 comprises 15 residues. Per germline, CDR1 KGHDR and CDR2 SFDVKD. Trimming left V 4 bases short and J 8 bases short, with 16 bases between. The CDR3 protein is CATSDPGQRAEKLFF. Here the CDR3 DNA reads TGTGCCACCAGTGACCCCGGACAACGTGCGGAAAAACTGTTTTTT.

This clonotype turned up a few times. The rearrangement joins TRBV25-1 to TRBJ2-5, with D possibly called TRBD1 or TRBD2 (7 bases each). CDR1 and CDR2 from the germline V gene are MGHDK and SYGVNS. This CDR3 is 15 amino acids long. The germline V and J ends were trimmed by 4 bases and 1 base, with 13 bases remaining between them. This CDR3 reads CASSAAGQPQETQYF. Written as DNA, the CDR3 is TGTGCCAGCAGTGCAGCGGGACAGCCCCAAGAGACCCAGTACTTC.

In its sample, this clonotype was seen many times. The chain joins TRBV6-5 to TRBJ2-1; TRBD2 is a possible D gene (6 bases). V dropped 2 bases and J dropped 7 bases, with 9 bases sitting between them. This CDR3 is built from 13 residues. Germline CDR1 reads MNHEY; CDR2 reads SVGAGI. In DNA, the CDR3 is TGTGCCAGCAGTTACAGTCGGGGGAATGAGCAGTTCTTC. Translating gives CASSYSRGNEQFF.

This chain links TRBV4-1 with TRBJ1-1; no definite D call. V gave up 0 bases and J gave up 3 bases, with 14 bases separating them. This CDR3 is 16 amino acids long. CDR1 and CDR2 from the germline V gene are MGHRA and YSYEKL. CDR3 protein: CASSQEPGVHDTEAFF. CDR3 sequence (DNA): TGCGCCAGCAGCCAAGAGCCCGGAGTGCACGACACTGAAGCTTTCTTT.

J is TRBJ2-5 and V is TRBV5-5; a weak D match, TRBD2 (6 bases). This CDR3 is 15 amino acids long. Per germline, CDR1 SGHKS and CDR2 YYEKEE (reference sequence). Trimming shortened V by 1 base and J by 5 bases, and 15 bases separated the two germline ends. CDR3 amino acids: CASSLSGGKGETQYF. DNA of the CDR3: TGTGCCAGCAGCTTGTCAGGCGGGAAGGGGGAGACCCAGTACTTC.

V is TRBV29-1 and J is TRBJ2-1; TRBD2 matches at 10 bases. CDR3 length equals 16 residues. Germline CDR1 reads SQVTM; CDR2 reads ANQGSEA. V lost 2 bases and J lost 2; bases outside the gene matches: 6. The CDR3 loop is CSVEWAGLAAYNEQFF. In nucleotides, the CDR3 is TGCAGCGTTGAATGGGCCGGACTAGCGGCCTACAATGAGCAGTTCTTC.

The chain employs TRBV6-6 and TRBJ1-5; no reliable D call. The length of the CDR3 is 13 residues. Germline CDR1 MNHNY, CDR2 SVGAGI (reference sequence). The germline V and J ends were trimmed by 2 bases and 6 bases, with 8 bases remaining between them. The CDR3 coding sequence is TGTGCCAGCAGTTACGAGGGAACTCAGCCCCAGCATTTT. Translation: CASSYEGTQPQHF.